This TCR beta chain was documented in a study of blood T cell repertoires in COVID-19. Study at large: Acute and convalescent COVID-19 specimens originated in the United States, Italy and Spain.

Authors' analysis steps: Researchers report that nucleated cell counts were estimated from reference gene primer amplification. The protocol was immunoSEQ multiplex PCR, while the TCRdb copy is restricted to in-frame clones and leaves out a portion. For V, J and clone size, that table is used; D and trimming come from the DNA. The table shows about 320,000 clones, with about 83% occurring only once. The CDR3 covers 15 residues. The V and J ends lost 5 bases and 4 bases, in that order; junction bases with no gene match: 7. The germline V gene has CDR1 MDHEN and CDR2 SYDVKM. A word on this clone: Other nucleotide sequences from this sample produce the same CDR3.

Sequenced: peripheral blood. This TCR came from a woman aged 45-65 years with acute or convalescent COVID-19. The chain joins TRBV28 to TRBJ2-7; TRBD1 aligns across 11 bases. This CDR3 is CASSAPGTGGYEQYF. Written as DNA, the CDR3 is TGTGCCAGCAGTGCCCCCGGGACAGGGGGGTACGAGCAGTACTTC.